Listed below are T cell receptor beta chains from one sample, sequenced in a study of blood T cell repertoires in COVID-19. Libraries were prepared by immunoSEQ multiplex PCR; TCRdb keeps only in-frame clonotypes and omits some of them. Here the sample spans 85,000 or so clones, roughly 96% being singletons. Sample: peripheral blood. The receptors here all came from a human donor with active COVID-19. The donor label of this sample is uncertain. Each CDR3 is given with its conserved first and last residue. The D gene is left open where the match is weak. Some rows have no size entry. The others give once, few or many, or a class for an expanded clone.

>TRBJ2-3|NA|TRBV3-1/TRBV3-2|NA
TGTGCCAGCAGCCAGTCGAGTGGTACGCAGTATTTT
CASSQSSGTQYF
>TRBJ2-3|NA|TRBV29-1|NA
TGCAGCGTTGTGGGGGGATCCACAGATACGCAGTATTTT
CSVVGGSTDTQYF
>TRBJ2-5|NA|TRBV7-9|NA
TGTGCCAGCAGCTTAGTGGGGGCTGGAGAGGAGACCCAGTACTTC
CASSLVGAGEETQYF
>TRBJ2-1|NA|TRBV3-1/TRBV3-2|NA
TGTGCCAGCAGCCAACATACTAGCATCAACCACAATGAGCAGTTCTTC
CASSQHTSINHNEQFF
>TRBJ1-6|NA|TRBV6-5|once
TGTGCCAGCAGTTACTCGACACCTAATAATTCACCCCTCCACTTT
CASSYSTPNNSPLHF
>TRBJ1-6|TRBD1|TRBV10-3|NA
TGTGCCACCCTGGACAGGGGCGTAGCAAATTCACCCCTCCACTTT
CATLDRGVANSPLHF
>TRBJ1-2|NA|TRBV28|NA
TGTGCCAGCAGGCTACAGGGAAGGGGCTACACCTTC
CASRLQGRGYTF
>TRBJ2-2|NA|TRBV7-2|NA
TGTGCCAGCAGCGGATCCGGGGGCACCGGGGAGCTGTTTTTT
CASSGSGGTGELFF
>TRBJ2-3|NA|TRBV14|NA
TGTGCCAGCAGCCAGATGGAGGACGGGTATAGCACAGATACGCAGTATTTT
CASSQMEDGYSTDTQYF
>TRBJ2-2|NA|TRBV11-3|NA
TGTGCCAGCAGCCCAGGTGGCGGGCGGACTCGGGAGCTGTTTTTT
CASSPGGGRTRELFF
>TRBJ1-2|TRBD1|TRBV3-1/TRBV3-2|NA
TGTGCCAGCAGCCACCGACAGGGGGCGAGGGACTATGGCTACACCTTC
CASSHRQGARDYGYTF
>TRBJ1-3|NA|TRBV9|NA
TGTGCCAGCAGCGACGGAGGTGGAGGGAGCTCTGGAAACACCATATATTTT
CASSDGGGGSSGNTIYF
>TRBJ2-5|TRBD2|TRBV9|NA
TGTGCCAGCAGCCCCCAACCAGCGGGGGGACAAGAGACCCAGTACTTC
CASSPQPAGGQETQYF
>TRBJ2-5|TRBD1|TRBV29-1|once
TGCAGCGGGACGACCCGACAGGGGGCTGGTGAGACCCAGTACTTC
CSGTTRQGAGETQYF
>TRBJ2-3|NA|TRBV28|NA
TGTGCCAGCAGTTTATACAGAGTCAGCACAGATACGCAGTATTTT
CASSLYRVSTDTQYF
>TRBJ1-3|NA|TRBV6-2/TRBV6-3|few
TGTGCCAGCAGTTACTCGGGGGGATCCGGAAACACCATATATTTT
CASSYSGGSGNTIYF
>TRBJ1-1|NA|TRBV9|NA
TGTGCCAGCAGCGTTGATCCCAGGGGCACTGAAGCTTTCTTT
CASSVDPRGTEAFF
>TRBJ1-4|NA|TRBV11-2|NA
TGTGCCAGCAGCCCGAGACCCTGGAGCGAAAAACTGTTTTTT
CASSPRPWSEKLFF
>TRBJ2-1|NA|TRBV15|NA
TGTGCCACCAGCAGAGTGGCAGGTCCCTACAATGAGCAGTTCTTC
CATSRVAGPYNEQFF
>TRBJ2-5|NA|TRBV19|NA
TGTGCCAGTAGTATGGGTAGGGGCCCGATGGAGACCCAGTACTTC
CASSMGRGPMETQYF
>TRBJ2-4|TRBD2|TRBV7-2|once
TGTGCCAGCAGCCAGACTAGCGCCGACCAACTAGCCAAAAACATTCAGTACTTC
CASSQTSADQLAKNIQYF
>TRBJ2-1|TRBD1|TRBV6-4|NA
TGTGCCAGCAGTGACTCGGGACAGGGGGCGAACTACAATGAGCAGTTCTTC
CASSDSGQGANYNEQFF
>TRBJ2-7|TRBD2|TRBV9|NA
TGTGCCAGCAGCGTAGGGGCACTAGCGGAAACCTACGAGCAGTACTTC
CASSVGALAETYEQYF
>TRBJ1-1|TRBD1|TRBV5-4|once
TGTGCCAGCAGCTTGGACAGGGGTCAGAACACTGAAGCTTTCTTT
CASSLDRGQNTEAFF
>TRBJ1-1|TRBD1|TRBV18|NA
TGTGCCAGCTCACCCGACAGGGGGGCGGGAACTGAAGCTTTCTTT
CASSPDRGAGTEAFF